Listed below are T cell receptor beta chains from one sample, sequenced in a study of blood T cell repertoires in COVID-19. TCRdb's copy holds only in-frame clones and misses some; the assay was immunoSEQ multiplex PCR. The table has approximately 160,000 clones, roughly 80% seen once. The sequenced material came from peripheral blood. Receptor source: a man younger than 35 with active or convalescent COVID-19. CDR3s include the opening cysteine and the closing phenylalanine or tryptophan. The D gene is left open where the match is weak. Clone size, where shown, is once, few, many, or a class for clones that have expanded.

j_call,d_call,v_call,clone_size,cdr3_aa,cdr3_nt
TRBJ2-7,TRBD1,TRBV6-6,.,CASSFASGTASYEQYF,TGTGCCAGCAGTTTTGCATCCGGGACAGCCTCCTACGAGCAGTACTTC
TRBJ2-1,.,TRBV5-1,.,CASSFLNEQFF,TGCGCCAGCAGCTTTCTGAATGAGCAGTTCTTC
TRBJ2-5,TRBD2,TRBV3-1/TRBV3-2,once,CASSDTSGEETQYF,TGTGCCAGCAGCGATACTAGCGGGGAAGAGACCCAGTACTTC
TRBJ2-3,.,TRBV4-3,.,CASSQGTSRGDTQYF,TGCGCCAGCAGCCAGGGAACCTCTAGGGGAGATACGCAGTATTTT
TRBJ2-1,TRBD1,TRBV18,.,CASRARTGSNEQFF,TGTGCCAGCCGAGCCAGGACAGGGAGCAATGAGCAGTTCTTC
TRBJ2-2,.,TRBV2,.,CASSVEAGATGELFF,TGTGCCAGCAGTGTAGAAGCAGGGGCCACCGGGGAGCTGTTTTTT
TRBJ1-2,TRBD1,TRBV28,.,CASSLRRTGQDTF,TGTGCCAGCAGTTTACGACGGACAGGCCAAGACACCTTC
TRBJ1-5,.,TRBV27,.,CASSLLPTPGTSFSNQPQHF,TGTGCCAGCAGTTTATTACCGACCCCGGGGACAAGTTTTAGCAATCAGCCCCAGCATTTT
TRBJ1-1,.,TRBV4-1,once,CASSQDLQGRSMVNTEAFF,TGCGCCAGCAGCCAAGATCTTCAGGGCAGGAGCATGGTGAACACTGAAGCTTTCTTT
TRBJ1-1,TRBD1,TRBV5-1,.,CASSLLRTGGESEAFF,TGCGCCAGCAGCTTACTTAGGACAGGGGGTGAGTCTGAAGCTTTCTTT